This T cell receptor beta chain was sequenced in a study of blood T cell repertoires in COVID-19. Across the study: Some COVID-19 samples were acute and others convalescent; all came from the United States, Italy and Spain. From T cells, B-cell-depleted T cells, or PBMCs came the material, which was cDNA or gDNA.

Germline V gene sequence: CDR1 SGHAT, CDR2 FQNNGV. V was clipped by 6 bases and J by 4 bases, with 15 bases between them. This CDR3 is 14 amino acids long. In the original analysis: Quantification of nucleated cells was approximated via reference gene primer amplification. TCRdb keeps only in-frame clones here, not all; method: immunoSEQ multiplex PCR. Clone size and V and J calls were adopted from that table, with D and trimming inferred from the DNA. The data show tens of thousands of clones, 89% seen once. Sequences were obtained from peripheral blood. The sequence came from a man aged 60 to 75 with acute or convalescent COVID-19. The chain uses TRBV11-2 and TRBJ1-1; D gene uncertain. The CDR3 loop is CASSSLAGFTEAFF. The CDR3 DNA reads TGTGCCAGCAGTTCTCTGGCAGGATTCACTGAAGCTTTCTTT. The full variable domain, rest sourced from reference TRBV11-2 and TRBJ1-1, is EAGVAQSPRYKIIEKRQSVAFWCNPISGHATLYWYQQILGQGPKLLIQFQNNGVVDDSQLPKDRFSAERLKGVDSTLKIQPAKLEDSAVYLCASSSLAGFTEAFFGQGTRLTVV.